The 30 T cell receptor beta chains in this list originate from one sample, sequenced in a study of post-analysis software for immune sequencing data. General study points: About five TRBV segments, including TRBV5-6, TRBV5-1 and TRBV20-1, were more frequent in patients than controls.

Their cognate antigens are unknown. cDNA libraries for TCR beta contained unique molecular identifiers. Using its own MiXCR run on the PCR reads, TCRdb lists one record per CDR3 protein. The table records approximately 690,000 distinct CDR3 sequences, around 60% of them present only once. Sequences were obtained from blood. The receptor set was obtained from a girl aged 2 to 10 with multiple sclerosis.

The chain recombines TRBV4-2 with TRBJ2-1; no clear D. V was trimmed by 1 base and J by 8 bases, leaving 12 bases between them. Germline assignment: CDR1 LGHNA and CDR2 YNFKEQ. CDR3 size: 14 residues. This CDR3 reads CASSQGGPADEQFF. In DNA, the CDR3 is TGTGCCAGCAGCCAAGGAGGCCCCGCGGATGAGCAGTTCTTC.

The chain uses TRBV20-1 and TRBJ2-3; the D gene could be TRBD1 or TRBD2 (6 bases each). Germline CDR1 reads DFQATT; CDR2 reads SNEGSKA (reference sequence). The CDR3 contains 12 residues. Trimming shortened V by 3 bases and J by 5 bases, and 9 bases separated the two germline ends. DNA of the CDR3: TGCAGTGCTAGGGAGGGACAAGATACGCAGTATTTT. It codes for CSAREGQDTQYF.

This clonotype has a single count. The genes are TRBV12-3 or TRBV12-4 and TRBJ2-2; 8 bases match TRBD1. Unmatched junction bases numbered 8, after V lost 4 bases and J lost 7 bases. This CDR3 has 15 amino acids. CDR3 residues: CASSSGQGPNGELFF. For the CDR3, the DNA is TGTGCCAGCAGTTCAGGACAGGGTCCGAACGGGGAGCTGTTTTTT.

This sequence joins TRBV7-8 and TRBJ2-3; 13 nucleotides match TRBD2. The CDR3 length is 18 residues. With 6 bases clipped from V and 7 bases from J, the junction kept 16 bases outside the gene matches. The germline gives CDR1 SGHVS, CDR2 FQNEAQ. Written as DNA, the CDR3 is TGTGCCAGCAGGTCCGACAGGGGACTAGCGGGAAATGTGAATACGCAGTATTTT. Amino acid sequence: CASRSDRGLAGNVNTQYF.

V gene TRBV4-3 combines with J gene TRBJ2-1; 10 bases fit TRBD1. Germline V lookup: CDR1 LGHNA, CDR2 YSLEER. There are 18 residues in the CDR3. With V trimmed by 0 bases and J by 2 bases, 7 bases remained unmatched. CDR3 bases: TGCGCCAGCAGCCAAGATTCAGGGACAGGGGAGGCCTACAATGAGCAGTTCTTC. Translated, it gives CASSQDSGTGEAYNEQFF.

The V call is TRBV5-5, the J call TRBJ2-1; TRBD2 aligns across 9 bases. The V gene end was trimmed by 5 bases and the J gene end by 8 bases; junction bases not matched to a gene: 11. There are 15 residues in the CDR3. Germline loops: CDR1 SGHKS, CDR2 YYEKEE (reference sequence). The chain's CDR3 is CASSPGTSLEYEQFF. DNA for the CDR3: TGTGCCAGCAGTCCCGGGACTAGCCTCGAATATGAGCAGTTCTTC. Full variable domain (remainder filled in from reference TRBV5-5 and TRBJ2-1): DAGVTQSPTHLIKTRGQQVTLRCSPISGHKSVSWYQQVLGQGPQFIFQYYEKEERGRGNFPDRFSARQFPNYSSELNVNALLLGDSALYLCASSPGTSLEYEQFFGPGTRLTVL.

This clonotype appeared a single time. The chain couples TRBV7-2 to TRBJ2-3; D remains unclear. This CDR3 has 17 residues. Trimming removed 5 bases at V and 0 bases at J, with 18 bases between. Germline loops: CDR1 SGHTA, CDR2 FQGNSA. The CDR3 nucleotides are TGTGCCAGCAGCCCAAGTCGGGCACCGCCCAGCACAGATACGCAGTATTTT. Amino acid sequence: CASSPSRAPPSTDTQYF.

This chain uses TRBV12-3 or TRBV12-4 with TRBJ1-5; 8 bases line up with TRBD1. The V segment lost 6 bases and the J segment 1 base; nucleotides outside the gene matches: 5. There are 15 residues in the CDR3. CDR3 DNA: TGTGCCAGCAGCCTGGGACAGGAAAGCAATCAGCCCCAGCATTTT. The encoded protein is CASSLGQESNQPQHF.

V is TRBV25-1 and J is TRBJ2-2; 10 bases map to TRBD2. The CDR3 loop spans 16 amino acids. V was clipped by 5 bases and J by 3 bases; unmatched bases: 6. Germline values: CDR1 MGHDK, CDR2 SYGVNS. The CDR3 sequence: CASSPLAGVHTGELFF. CDR3 DNA sequence: TGTGCCAGCAGTCCGCTAGCGGGGGTGCACACCGGGGAGCTGTTTTTT.

This clonotype was seen a handful of times. Relative to the germline gene, one junction end is altered; a read error may explain this. V usage is TRBV5-1 and J usage is TRBJ2-3; 10 positions match TRBD1. CDR1 and CDR2 from the germline V gene are SGHRS and YFSETQ. The CDR3 length is 16 residues. CDR3: CASSSGGQGSTDTQYF. The CDR3 DNA sequence: TGTGCCAGCAGCTCAGGGGGACAGGGGAGCACAGATACGCAGTATTTT.

The chain employs TRBV7-9 and TRBJ2-3; 7 bases map to TRBD1. From germline, CDR1 is SEHNR and CDR2 FQNEAQ (reference sequence). The CDR3 runs to 15 residues. The J segment lost 4 bases and the V segment lost 4 bases, leaving 8 bases of the junction unmatched. The CDR3 spells CASSSLTGESDTQYF. The DNA for the CDR3 is TGTGCCAGCAGCTCGCTAACAGGGGAGTCAGATACGCAGTATTTT.

The V and J genes are TRBV28 and TRBJ2-7, with D unresolved. The CDR3 runs 14 residues. Trimming left V 4 bases short and J 5 bases short, with 15 bases between. The germline gives CDR1 MDHEN, CDR2 SYDVKM. CDR3: CASSSNWGRDEQYF. The CDR3 nucleotides read TGTGCCAGCAGTTCTAATTGGGGAAGAGACGAGCAGTACTTC.

This clonotype occurred a few times. The rearrangement uses TRBV9 and TRBJ1-5; weak D call: TRBD1 (6 bases). V was shortened by 2 bases and J by 3 bases, with 12 bases between the two germline ends. CDR3 length: 15 residues. Germline lookup yields CDR1 SGDLS and CDR2 YYNGEE. This CDR3 reads CASSVGGATNQPQHF. CDR3 sequence (DNA): TGTGCCAGCAGCGTGGGGGGGGCAACCAATCAGCCCCAGCATTTT.

The count of this clonotype is one. The chain carries TRBV27 and TRBJ1-1; no clear D gene. CDR1 is MNHEY, CDR2 SMNVEV, per germline (reference sequence). The CDR3 is 14 amino acids. V was trimmed by 7 bases and J by 1 base, leaving 13 bases between them. In DNA, the CDR3 is TGTGCCAGCACCTTCGCGGGAGCGAACACTGAAGCTTTCTTT. Its protein is CASTFAGANTEAFF.

Here the CDR3 DNA reads TGTGCCAGCAGCCCACGCGGGACTAGTTCGGAGACCCAGTACTTC. It yields the protein CASSPRGTSSETQYF. The V gene is TRBV11-1, the J gene TRBJ2-5; 8 bases fit TRBD2. CDR3 length: 15 residues. Germline V gene lookup returns CDR1 SGHAT and CDR2 FQDESV (reference sequence). V shed 5 bases, J shed 5 bases, and the junction held 10 bases outside the gene matches. The full variable domain, its missing parts supplied by reference TRBV11-1 and TRBJ2-5, is EAEVAQSPRYKITEKSQAVAFWCDPISGHATLYWYRQILGQGPELLVQFQDESVVDDSQLPKDRFSAERLKGVDSTLKIQPAELGDSAMYLCASSPRGTSSETQYFGPGTRLLVL.

The chain recombines TRBV7-9 with TRBJ2-1; perhaps TRBD2 as D (5 bases). The V end was cut by 5 bases, the J end by 0 bases, with 11 bases between. Germline CDR1 is SEHNR and CDR2 is FQNEAQ (reference sequence). This CDR3 comprises 15 residues. The CDR3 region has the DNA TGTGCCAGCAGCCGGAGCGGAACCTCCTACAATGAGCAGTTCTTC. This codes for CASSRSGTSYNEQFF.

The CDR3 DNA reads TGTGCCAGCAGCCAAGATGAGGGCAGGGCAAGCTACACCTTC. Its protein is CASSQDEGRASYTF. V and J are TRBV14 and TRBJ1-2, with D possibly matching TRBD1 (5 bases). CDR3 length: 14 amino acids. V lost 0 bases, J lost 9 bases, and 14 bases lay in between. CDR1 and CDR2 (germline): SGHDN, FVKESK.

The J gene is TRBJ2-7, the V gene TRBV13, with D possibly called TRBD1 or TRBD2 (5 bases each). The CDR3 length is 12 residues. CDR1 is PRHDT and CDR2 is FYEKMQ in the germline V gene (reference sequence). Trimming left V 6 bases short and J 6 bases short, with 12 bases between. The CDR3 is CASREGKGEQYF. CDR3 coding DNA: TGTGCCAGCAGAGAGGGGAAAGGCGAGCAGTACTTC. The variable domain in full, with the rest retrieved from reference TRBV13 and TRBJ2-7, is AAGVIQSPRHLIKEKRETATLKCYPIPRHDTVYWYQQGPGQDPQFLISFYEKMQSDKGSIPDRFSAQQFSDYHSELNMSSLELGDSALYFCASREGKGEQYFGPGTRLTVT.

V and J are TRBV28 and TRBJ2-7; D ambiguous. Gene TRBJ2-5 matches the end of the DNA better, so the J call may be wrong. Germline lookup yields CDR1 MDHEN and CDR2 SYDVKM. This CDR3 comprises 14 residues. Here the CDR3 reads CASSRTESQETQYF. In nucleotides, the CDR3 is TGTGCCAGCAGTAGGACGGAGTCACAAGAGACCCAGTACTTC.

This chain uses TRBV5-1 with TRBJ2-1; 14 positions agree with TRBD2. The V gene's germline CDR1 is SGHRS and CDR2 YFSETQ. The J segment lost 2 bases and the V segment lost 4 bases, leaving 17 bases of the junction unmatched. The CDR3 is made up of 21 amino acids. Written as DNA, the CDR3 is TGCGCCAGCAGCACGCCGATGACTAGCGGGAGGGCCAACAAGACCTACAATGAGCAGTTCTTC. Its translation: CASSTPMTSGRANKTYNEQFF. Drawing the rest from reference TRBV5-1 and TRBJ2-1, the complete variable domain is KAGVTQTPRYLIKTRGQQVTLSCSPISGHRSVSWYQQTPGQGLQFLFEYFSETQRNKGNFPGRFSGRQFSNSRSEMNVSTLELGDSALYLCASSTPMTSGRANKTYNEQFFGPGTRLTVL.

The J gene is TRBJ1-2, the V gene TRBV21-1. TRBV21-1 is a pseudogene segment. The CDR3 has 15 residues. CDR3 sequence reads: CASSKEKGFNYGYTF. CDR3 DNA: TGTGCCAGCAGCAAAGAAAAAGGTTTTAACTATGGCTACACCTTC.

The rearrangement joins TRBV29-1 to TRBJ2-3; 7 bases agree with TRBD1. Germline CDR1 is SQVTM and CDR2 is ANQGSEA. The CDR3 is 13 residues long. The V and J ends lost 5 bases and 2 bases, in that order; junction bases with no gene match: 4. For the CDR3, the DNA is TGCAGCGTTAAACAGGGGCTCACAGATACGCAGTATTTT. It translates to CSVKQGLTDTQYF.

V and J are TRBV9 and TRBJ2-5; D call uncertain. This CDR3 spans 16 amino acids. V shed 0 bases and J shed 0 bases, with 12 bases lying between them. Germline V gene lookup returns CDR1 SGDLS and CDR2 YYNGEE. The CDR3 DNA sequence: TGTGCCAGCAGCGTAGGGGCAGGACGAAACCAAGAGACCCAGTACTTC. Translation: CASSVGAGRNQETQYF. The full variable domain, completed using reference TRBV9 and TRBJ2-5, is DSGVTQTPKHLITATGQRVTLRCSPRSGDLSVYWYQQSLDQGLQFLIQYYNGEERAKGNILERFSAQQFPDLHSELNLSSLELGDSALYFCASSVGAGRNQETQYFGPGTRLLVL.

This clonotype has only a few counts. This chain joins TRBV6-5 and TRBJ2-3, with a possible D match to TRBD1 (5 bases). The CDR3 length is 14 residues. Germline V lookup: CDR1 MNHEY, CDR2 SVGAGI. V lost 3 bases and J lost 3, with 10 bases in between. This CDR3 is CASSYTGPTDTQYF. The CDR3 DNA sequence: TGTGCCAGCAGTTATACAGGCCCAACAGATACGCAGTATTTT.

The V call is TRBV7-9, the J call TRBJ1-5, with D possibly TRBD1 on 6 matching bases. The CDR3 totals 16 residues. With 0 bases removed from V and 9 bases from J, the gap between germline ends came to 18 bases. CDR1 SEHNR and CDR2 FQNEAQ come from the germline V gene (reference sequence). For the CDR3, the DNA is TGTGCCAGCAGCTTAGCGTTGGGGGCCGTTTCTTTGCCCCAGCATTTT. As protein: CASSLALGAVSLPQHF. The entire variable domain, with the rest obtained from reference TRBV7-9 and TRBJ1-5, is as follows: DTGVSQNPRHKITKRGQNVTFRCDPISEHNRLYWYRQTLGQGPEFLTYFQNEAQLEKSRLLSDRFSAERPKGSFSTLEIQRTEQGDSAMYLCASSLALGAVSLPQHFGDGTRLSIL.

J is TRBJ1-2 and V is TRBV4-1; unclear D gene. Trimming removed 1 base from V and 5 bases from J, with 8 bases in between. The CDR3 has 13 residues. Germline values: CDR1 MGHRA, CDR2 YSYEKL. The CDR3 DNA reads as TGCGCCAGCAGCCAAGTGAGTGGGTATGGCTACACCTTC. As protein: CASSQVSGYGYTF.

The chain combines TRBV6-1 with TRBJ1-1; D gene unclear. V gave up 1 base and J gave up 2 bases, with 14 bases separating them. From germline, CDR1 is MNHNS and CDR2 SASEGT. The CDR3 has 16 residues. CDR3 nucleotide sequence: TGTGCCAGCAGTGAAGGTTGGGGAGTCCCAAACACTGAAGCTTTCTTT. This encodes CASSEGWGVPNTEAFF.

The rearrangement uses TRBV11-2 and TRBJ2-1, with 11 bases that match TRBD2. V lost 2 bases, J lost 4 bases, and 7 bases stayed unmatched. This CDR3 contains 17 residues. Germline V gene lookup returns CDR1 SGHAT and CDR2 FQNNGV. As DNA, the CDR3 is TGTGCCAGCAGCTTAAACCTAGCGGGGGGACCATACAATGAGCAGTTCTTC. Amino acids: CASSLNLAGGPYNEQFF.

This chain links TRBV6-5 with TRBJ2-3, with 7 positions matching TRBD1. This CDR3 is built from 14 residues. The junction had 2 bases not matched to a gene; V was cut back by 0 bases and J by 5 bases. CDR1 MNHEY and CDR2 SVGAGI come from the germline V gene. The CDR3 DNA sequence: TGTGCCAGCAGTTACTCGACAGGGAAAGATACGCAGTATTTT. Translation gives CASSYSTGKDTQYF.

The V gene is TRBV24-1, the J gene TRBJ2-3; 8 bases match TRBD1. This CDR3 has 14 amino acids. CDR1 is KGHDR and CDR2 is SFDVKD in the germline V gene. Unmatched junction bases numbered 3, after V lost 5 bases and J lost 3 bases. CDR3 in amino acids: CATSAGQGTDTQYF. The CDR3 region has the DNA TGTGCCACCAGTGCCGGACAGGGAACAGATACGCAGTATTTT.